This T cell receptor (beta chain) was obtained from a study of T-cell reconstitution after alpha-beta-depleted transplantation in children. Study-level findings and limits: Once a year had passed after transplant, T-cell counts and diversity came mostly from newly produced T cells. As was reported, about two months after transplant, alpha-beta T cells came from several hundred expanded graft clones. Some patients showed high day-60 TCRbeta diversity, which derived from surviving recipient T cells and thymic progenitors.

This clonotype has at least ten counts. Antigen: not known. TCRbeta library construction was performed incorporating unique molecular identifiers. In TCRdb, the PCR reads were re-called with MiXCR into one record per CDR3 protein. The sample holds 210,000 or so distinct CDR3 sequences; 9.5% to 13% are singletons and the top ten take roughly 30%. The germline V gene has CDR1 SGHTA and CDR2 FQGNSA. The CDR3 runs to 16 residues. V lost 0 bases and J lost 5; bases outside the gene matches: 5. This material consisted of PBMCs, taken before TCRalphabeta/CD19-depleted stem cell transplant. The V and J genes are TRBV7-2 and TRBJ2-3; 10 positions agree with TRBD2. This TCR was recovered from a child less than two years old with acute myeloid leukemia, due to receive a stem cell transplant. The CDR3 loop is CASSLALAGVRDTQYF. CDR3 DNA sequence: TGTGCCAGCAGCTTAGCGCTAGCGGGAGTGAGAGATACGCAGTATTTT.